The 15 T cell receptor beta chains in this list originate from one sample, sequenced in a study of blood T cell repertoires in COVID-19. This table comes from immunoSEQ multiplex PCR, and its TCRdb copy is limited to in-frame clones, with some not included. The sample shows around 160,000 clones, 65% to 85% of them seen only once. The sample consisted of PBMCs or T cells enriched from blood (not recorded which). These receptors all come from a woman in her 50s who had been exposed to COVID-19.

The rearrangement uses TRBV24-1 and TRBJ2-5; 7 bases match TRBD2. The CDR3 contains 15 residues. V dropped 5 bases and J dropped 1; count of bases not matched to a gene: 6. The germline CDR1 and CDR2 sequences are KGHDR and SFDVKD. The CDR3 sequence is CATSAGGVGQETQYF. As DNA, the CDR3 is TGTGCCACCAGTGCGGGGGGAGTCGGCCAAGAGACCCAGTACTTC.

The chain joins TRBV7-9 to TRBJ2-1, with D perhaps TRBD2 (6 bases). The CDR3 contains 15 residues. Trimming shortened V by 7 bases and J by 8 bases, and 21 bases separated the two germline ends. Germline V gives CDR1 SEHNR, CDR2 FQNEAQ (reference sequence). The CDR3 loop reads CASNDGRGMIYEQFF. The CDR3 nucleotides read TGTGCCAGCAACGACGGCCGCGGGATGATCTATGAGCAGTTCTTC.

The rearrangement links TRBV9 to TRBJ1-4; 7 positions agree with TRBD1. The V and J ends lost 2 bases and 2 bases, in that order; junction bases with no gene match: 9. The CDR3 sequence is 17 residues long. Per the germline V gene, CDR1 is SGDLS and CDR2 is YYNGEE. As DNA, the CDR3 is TGTGCCAGCAGCGTGGGCAGGGGGGTTGGGACTAATGAAAAACTGTTTTTT. It yields the protein CASSVGRGVGTNEKLFF.

The chain combines TRBV19 with TRBJ1-4, with 7 bases matching TRBD1. The germline CDR1 and CDR2 sequences are LNHDA and SQIVND (reference sequence). V shed 6 bases and J 6 bases; nucleotides not matched to a gene: 10. This CDR3 is built from 15 residues. Here the CDR3 DNA reads TGTGCCAGTAGCGCCTCGGACAGGATCTATGAAAAACTGTTTTTT. Translating gives CASSASDRIYEKLFF.

The rearrangement joins TRBV2 to TRBJ2-5; D is perhaps TRBD2 (6 bases). Germline CDR1 is SNHLY and CDR2 is FYNNEI. V was clipped by 3 bases and J by 4 bases, with 15 bases between them. The CDR3 spans 15 residues. The CDR3 region has the DNA TGTGCCAGCAGTGAGCGGGGATGGCGATCAGAGACCCAGTACTTC. Translating it yields CASSERGWRSETQYF.

This clone was counted a few times. The chain uses TRBV7-9 and TRBJ1-2; 11 bases fit TRBD1. Trimming at V came to 5 bases and at J to 7 bases, leaving 12 bases not matched to a gene. The germline V gene encodes CDR1 SEHNR and CDR2 FQNEAQ (reference sequence). This CDR3 is 16 amino acids long. Here the CDR3 reads CASSHQIGTGGRGYTF. DNA of the CDR3: TGTGCCAGCAGCCACCAGATCGGGACAGGGGGACGTGGCTACACCTTC.

This rearrangement joins TRBV29-1 to TRBJ1-1, with D possibly being TRBD1 (5 bases). Germline V gives CDR1 SQVTM, CDR2 ANQGSEA. Trimming removed 7 bases at V and 1 base at J, with 10 bases between. The CDR3 has 12 amino acids. CDR3 sequence: CSAIQGNTEAFF. The DNA for the CDR3 is TGCAGCGCGATTCAGGGGAACACTGAAGCTTTCTTT. The full variable domain, in which reference TRBV29-1 and TRBJ1-1 provide the parts outside the CDR3, is SAVISQKPSRDICQRGTSLTIQCQVDSQVTMMFWYRQQPGQSLTLIATANQGSEATYESGFVIDKFPISRPNLTFSTLTVSNMSPEDSSIYLCSAIQGNTEAFFGQGTRLTVV.

The chain couples TRBV25-1 to TRBJ2-5; 8 positions agree with TRBD1. V lost 8 bases, J lost 5 bases, and 10 bases stayed unmatched. CDR1 is MGHDK and CDR2 is SYGVNS in the germline V gene. The CDR3 contains 14 residues. The CDR3 sequence is CASAGSRGRETQYF. CDR3 nucleotides: TGTGCCAGCGCCGGGAGCAGGGGGCGGGAGACCCAGTACTTC.

The chain has TRBV6-2 or TRBV6-3 and TRBJ2-7; TRBD1 is a possible D gene (8 bases). From germline, CDR1 is MNHEY and CDR2 SVGEGT. The CDR3 is made up of 15 amino acids. V dropped 4 bases and J dropped 6 bases, with 19 bases sitting between them. CDR3 sequence (DNA): TGTGCCAGCAGTTTCCCAACCAACAGGGGGGGCGAGCAGTACTTC. It encodes CASSFPTNRGGEQYF.

In nucleotides, the CDR3 is TGTGCCAGCAGCGTCCGGGACAGGGGACCCGGGGAGCTGTTTTTT. It codes for CASSVRDRGPGELFF. The J gene is TRBJ2-2, the V gene TRBV9; 10 bases map to TRBD1. The CDR3 totals 15 residues. CDR1 and CDR2 (germline): SGDLS, YYNGEE. V was clipped by 2 bases and J by 6 bases; unmatched bases: 4. The full variable domain, in which reference TRBV9 and TRBJ2-2 provide the parts outside the CDR3, is DSGVTQTPKHLITATGQRVTLRCSPRSGDLSVYWYQQSLDQGLQFLIQYYNGEERAKGNILERFSAQQFPDLHSELNLSSLELGDSALYFCASSVRDRGPGELFFGEGSRLTVL.

The genes are TRBV18 and TRBJ1-5, with TRBD1 matching over 10 bases. CDR1 and CDR2 from the germline V gene are KGHSH and LQKENI. J lost 2 bases, V lost 3 bases, and 1 base had no gene match. This CDR3 is 15 amino acids long. The CDR3 spells CASSPTGGGNQPQHF. In DNA, the CDR3 is TGTGCCAGCTCACCGACAGGGGGCGGCAATCAGCCCCAGCATTTT.

V usage is TRBV27 and J usage is TRBJ2-5, with 9 bases identical to TRBD1. V trimming: 9 bases; J trimming: 3 bases; junction bases outside the gene matches: 11. This CDR3 contains 15 residues. The germline CDR1 and CDR2 sequences are MNHEY and SMNVEV (reference sequence). The CDR3 spells CARYETGGEEETQYF. The CDR3 nucleotides read TGTGCCAGATACGAAACAGGGGGCGAGGAAGAGACCCAGTACTTC.

The J gene is TRBJ2-7, the V gene TRBV5-1; D is ambiguous. This CDR3 spans 14 amino acids. Germline V gene sequence: CDR1 SGHRS, CDR2 YFSETQ. Trimming cost V 0 bases and J 9 bases, with 16 bases left between them. CDR3 in amino acids: CASSLEVPNTGQYF. The CDR3 nucleotides read TGCGCCAGCAGCTTGGAGGTACCGAACACGGGGCAGTACTTC. The full variable domain, completed using reference TRBV5-1 and TRBJ2-7, is KAGVTQTPRYLIKTRGQQVTLSCSPISGHRSVSWYQQTPGQGLQFLFEYFSETQRNKGNFPGRFSGRQFSNSRSEMNVSTLELGDSALYLCASSLEVPNTGQYFGPGTRLTVT.

This chain links TRBV18 with TRBJ1-1; D perhaps matches TRBD1 (5 bases). This CDR3 is built from 13 residues. V shed 2 bases and J shed 10 bases, with 14 bases lying between them. Germline V gene data show CDR1 as KGHSH and CDR2 as LQKENI. In DNA, the CDR3 is TGTGCCAGCTCACCAAATTTCAGGGATCCAGCTTTCTTT. Residues: CASSPNFRDPAFF.

The V gene is TRBV19, the J gene TRBJ1-5; 8 nucleotides line up with TRBD1. V shed 4 bases and J 6 bases; nucleotides not matched to a gene: 11. The germline gives CDR1 LNHDA, CDR2 SQIVND (reference sequence). The CDR3 sequence is 16 residues long. CDR3 nucleotides: TGTGCCAGTAGTAAGAGCCACGGACAGGGAACTCAGCCCCAGCATTTT. Residues: CASSKSHGQGTQPQHF.